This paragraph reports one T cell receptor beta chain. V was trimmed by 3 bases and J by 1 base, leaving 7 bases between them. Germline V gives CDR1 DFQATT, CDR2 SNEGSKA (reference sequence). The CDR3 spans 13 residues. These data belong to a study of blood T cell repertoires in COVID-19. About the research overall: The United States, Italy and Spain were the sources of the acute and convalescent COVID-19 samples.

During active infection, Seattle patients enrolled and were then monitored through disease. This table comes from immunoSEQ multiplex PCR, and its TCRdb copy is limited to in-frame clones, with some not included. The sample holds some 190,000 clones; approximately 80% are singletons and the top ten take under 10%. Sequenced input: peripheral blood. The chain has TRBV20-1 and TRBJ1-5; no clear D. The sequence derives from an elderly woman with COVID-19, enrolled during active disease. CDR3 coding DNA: TGCAGTGCTAGTCGCGGGAGCAATCAGCCCCAGCATTTT. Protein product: CSASRGSNQPQHF.